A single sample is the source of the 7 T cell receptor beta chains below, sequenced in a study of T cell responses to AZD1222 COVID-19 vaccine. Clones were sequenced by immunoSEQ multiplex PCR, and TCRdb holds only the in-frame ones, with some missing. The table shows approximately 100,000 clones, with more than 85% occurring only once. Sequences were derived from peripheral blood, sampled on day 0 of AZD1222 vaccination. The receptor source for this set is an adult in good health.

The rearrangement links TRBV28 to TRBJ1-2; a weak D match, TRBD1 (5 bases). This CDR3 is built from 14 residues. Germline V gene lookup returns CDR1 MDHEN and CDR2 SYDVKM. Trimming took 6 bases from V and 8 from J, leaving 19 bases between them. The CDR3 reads CASSPHGAGGGYTF. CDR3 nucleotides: TGTGCCAGCAGCCCACACGGGGCAGGTGGGGGCTACACCTTC.

CDR3 nucleotide sequence: TGCGCCAGCAGCTTTGGGACCGGCAGATACACAGATACGCAGTATTTT. Its translation: CASSFGTGRYTDTQYF. V gene TRBV5-1 combines with J gene TRBJ2-3; possibly TRBD1 or TRBD2 for D (5 bases each). V was clipped by 2 bases and J by 2 bases, with 15 bases between them. CDR3 length: 16 amino acids. Germline V lookup: CDR1 SGHRS, CDR2 YFSETQ.

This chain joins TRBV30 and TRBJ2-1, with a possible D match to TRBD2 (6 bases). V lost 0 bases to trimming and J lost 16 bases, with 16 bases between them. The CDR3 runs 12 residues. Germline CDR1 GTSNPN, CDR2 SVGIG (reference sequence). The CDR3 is CAWSVGASAQFF. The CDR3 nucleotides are TGTGCCTGGAGTGTAGGGGCTAGCGCTCAATTCTTC.

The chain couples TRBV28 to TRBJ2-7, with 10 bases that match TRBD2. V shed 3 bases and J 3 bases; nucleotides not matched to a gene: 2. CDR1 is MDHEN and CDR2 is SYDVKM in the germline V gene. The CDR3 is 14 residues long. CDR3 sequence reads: CASSLPSGGYEQYF. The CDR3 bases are TGTGCCAGCAGTTTGCCTAGCGGGGGCTACGAGCAGTACTTC.

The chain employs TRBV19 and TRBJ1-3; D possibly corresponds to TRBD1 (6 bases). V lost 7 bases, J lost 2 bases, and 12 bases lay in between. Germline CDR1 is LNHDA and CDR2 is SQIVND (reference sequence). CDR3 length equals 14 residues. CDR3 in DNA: TGTGCCAGTACCAACAGGGCCGCTGGAAACACCATATATTTT. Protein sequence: CASTNRAAGNTIYF.

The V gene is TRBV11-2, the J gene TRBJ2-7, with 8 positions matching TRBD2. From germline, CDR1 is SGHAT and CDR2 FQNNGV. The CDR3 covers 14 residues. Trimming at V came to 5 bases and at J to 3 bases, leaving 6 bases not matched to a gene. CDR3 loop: CASSVGLEVYEQYF. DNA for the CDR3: TGTGCCAGCAGCGTGGGACTAGAAGTCTACGAGCAGTACTTC.

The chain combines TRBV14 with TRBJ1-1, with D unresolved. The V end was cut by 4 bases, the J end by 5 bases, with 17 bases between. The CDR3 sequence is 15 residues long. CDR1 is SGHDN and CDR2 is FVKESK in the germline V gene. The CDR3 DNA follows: TGTGCCAGCAGCCCGATTATTGGTACCGAAACTGAAGCTTTCTTT. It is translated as CASSPIIGTETEAFF.